The 31 T cell receptor beta chains listed next were all sequenced from one sample in a study of T cell repertoires in cytomegalovirus infection. TCRdb redid the calling of the reads with MiXCR, one entry per CDR3 protein. Counted here are roughly 300,000 distinct CDR3 sequences, roughly 25% occurring once; the ten biggest clones make up approximately 15%. Sequencing input: PBMCs. These receptors originate from a human donor in good health (CMV status not recorded). Some clones in this sample may be carry-over from other donors' samples.

The rearrangement links TRBV19 to TRBJ1-1; no reliable D call. The CDR3 is made up of 19 amino acids. From germline, CDR1 is LNHDA and CDR2 SQIVND (reference sequence). Deletions cut 1 base from V and 3 bases from J, with 24 bases between. Here the CDR3 reads CASSIVAFRFSRPDTEAFF. The CDR3 region has the DNA TGTGCCAGTAGTATAGTGGCATTTAGGTTTTCTAGGCCGGACACTGAAGCTTTCTTT.

The J gene is TRBJ2-3, the V gene TRBV24-1; TRBD1 matches at 9 bases. The ends lost 4 bases at V and 4 bases at J; junction bases unmatched: 8. CDR3 length: 16 residues. Germline values: CDR1 KGHDR, CDR2 SFDVKD. CDR3 in DNA: TGTGCCACCAGTGACCTCGGGACAGGGAGTGCAGATACGCAGTATTTT. Translated, it gives CATSDLGTGSADTQYF.

The chain employs TRBV6-1 and TRBJ2-7; 10 bases are shared with TRBD1. The CDR3 sequence is 15 residues long. In germline, CDR1 is MNHNS, CDR2 SASEGT. Trimming at V came to 4 bases and at J to 3 bases, leaving 6 bases not matched to a gene. The CDR3 DNA is TGTGCCAGCAGTGCCGGGACAGGGGTTGTCTACGAGCAGTACTTC. Its protein is CASSAGTGVVYEQYF.

In this sample, this clonotype turned up a few times. This chain uses TRBV20-1 with TRBJ2-1, with a weak D call TRBD2 (5 bases). CDR3 length equals 15 residues. V dropped 4 bases and J dropped 0 bases, with 13 bases sitting between them. The germline V gene encodes CDR1 DFQATT and CDR2 SNEGSKA (reference sequence). The DNA of the CDR3 is TGCAGTGCTACGTTAGCGTTTAGCTCCTACAATGAGCAGTTCTTC. It yields the protein CSATLAFSSYNEQFF.

This clonotype came up a few times. This sequence joins TRBV27 and TRBJ2-7; 8 positions match TRBD2. V lost 3 bases to trimming and J lost 0 bases; unmatched junction nucleotides: 4. Germline CDR1 is MNHEY and CDR2 is SMNVEV (reference sequence). The CDR3 covers 15 residues. The CDR3 DNA reads as TGTGCCAGCAGTTTCATCAGCGGGAGCTCCTACGAGCAGTACTTC. Translation: CASSFISGSSYEQYF.

This rearrangement joins TRBV5-1 to TRBJ2-1; 7 positions match TRBD1. The CDR3 totals 14 residues. Losses at the gene ends were 4 bases for V and 5 bases for J; bases not matched to a gene: 6. Per the germline V gene, CDR1 is SGHRS and CDR2 is YFSETQ. Written as DNA, the CDR3 is TGCGCCAGCAGCGGAACGACAGGGCACAATGAGCAGTTCTTC. The encoded protein is CASSGTTGHNEQFF.

In this sample, this clonotype turned up a few times. The rearrangement links TRBV10-1 to TRBJ1-2; D uncertain. The CDR3 spans 13 residues. V was shortened by 5 bases and J by 4 bases, with 11 bases between the two germline ends. Germline loops: CDR1 WNHNN, CDR2 SYGVQD (reference sequence). The CDR3 nucleotides are TGCGCCAGCAGTCCCGCTCTCTCCTATGGCTACACCTTC. Translation gives CASSPALSYGYTF.

The chain combines TRBV7-2 with TRBJ2-7; tentative D call: TRBD2 (5 bases). Trimming cost V 0 bases and J 11 bases, with 14 bases left between them. CDR1 is SGHTA, CDR2 FQGNSA, per germline. The CDR3 sequence is 13 residues long. CDR3 DNA sequence: TGTGCCAGCAGCTTAGCACCCGGAGGCGATGAGTACTTC. Encoded protein: CASSLAPGGDEYF.

This clonotype was seen a handful of times. This chain uses TRBV11-2 with TRBJ1-1; tentatively, D is TRBD1 (5 bases). The germline V gene encodes CDR1 SGHAT and CDR2 FQNNGV. The length of the CDR3 is 15 residues. Trimming pared 7 bases from V and 0 bases from J, leaving 15 bases between. The CDR3 DNA follows: TGTGCCAGCAATGAACAGGCCGCGGTGAACACTGAAGCTTTCTTT. It yields the protein CASNEQAAVNTEAFF. Combining the CDR3 with reference TRBV11-2 and TRBJ1-1 gives the whole variable domain EAGVAQSPRYKIIEKRQSVAFWCNPISGHATLYWYQQILGQGPKLLIQFQNNGVVDDSQLPKDRFSAERLKGVDSTLKIQPAKLEDSAVYLCASNEQAAVNTEAFFGQGTRLTVV.

This clonotype was detected once. The gene calls are TRBV5-4 and TRBJ2-5, with 7 bases that match TRBD1. The CDR3 covers 14 residues. Germline assignment: CDR1 SGHNT and CDR2 YYREEE (reference sequence). With 4 bases clipped from V and 1 base from J, the junction kept 4 bases outside the gene matches. The CDR3 here is CASSVDRIQETQYF. CDR3 DNA sequence: TGTGCCAGCAGCGTGGACAGGATCCAAGAGACCCAGTACTTC.

Only a few counts were recorded for this clonotype. This chain joins TRBV10-3 and TRBJ1-5; tentatively, D is TRBD1 (6 bases). Trimming shortened V by 6 bases and J by 6 bases, and 12 bases separated the two germline ends. CDR3 size: 13 residues. The germline V gene has CDR1 ENHRY and CDR2 SYGVKD. CDR3 coding DNA: TGTGCCATCAGCGGGGGGCAGGCTCAGCCCCAGCATTTT. Translation gives CAISGGQAQPQHF.

In its sample, this clonotype was seen many times. This sequence joins TRBV11-2 and TRBJ2-3; 7 bases match TRBD1. CDR3 length equals 14 residues. The junction had 6 bases not matched to a gene; V was cut back by 3 bases and J by 6 bases. From germline, CDR1 is SGHAT and CDR2 FQNNGV. The CDR3 protein is CASSFGQVSDTQYF. The CDR3 DNA is TGTGCCAGCAGCTTTGGACAGGTCTCGGATACGCAGTATTTT.

This clonotype came up a few times. The gene calls are TRBV2 and TRBJ2-1, with D perhaps matching TRBD1 or TRBD2 (5 bases each). Germline V CDR1 and CDR2: SNHLY, FYNNEI. V was clipped by 3 bases and J by 6 bases, with 15 bases between them. This CDR3 spans 15 amino acids. CDR3 amino acids: CASSERGRPVNEQFF. DNA of the CDR3: TGTGCCAGCAGTGAGAGGGGTAGACCCGTCAATGAGCAGTTCTTC. The variable domain in full, with the rest retrieved from reference TRBV2 and TRBJ2-1, is EPEVTQTPSHQVTQMGQEVILRCVPISNHLYFYWYRQILGQKVEFLVSFYNNEISEKSEIFDDQFSVERPDGSNFTLKIRSTKLEDSAMYFCASSERGRPVNEQFFGPGTRLTVL.

This clonotype was found a few times. The rearrangement uses TRBV6-2 or TRBV6-3 and TRBJ2-7; a possible D gene is TRBD1 (5 bases). Between the trimmed V and J ends, which lost 7 bases and 3 bases, there was a span of 13 bases. Germline V gene data show CDR1 as MNHEY and CDR2 as SVGEGT. The CDR3 has 13 amino acids. In nucleotides, the CDR3 is TGTGCCAGCAAAGGAGCAGGGTACTACGAGCAGTACTTC. Its protein product is CASKGAGYYEQYF.

This clonotype appeared a few times. The CDR3: CSVEPGQGSYNEQFF. The CDR3 DNA sequence: TGCAGCGTAGAACCGGGACAGGGGTCCTACAATGAGCAGTTCTTC. The chain recombines TRBV29-1 with TRBJ2-1, with 10 bases lining up with TRBD1. The CDR3 totals 15 residues. CDR1 and CDR2 from the germline V gene are SQVTM and ANQGSEA. Losses at the gene ends were 6 bases for V and 1 base for J; bases not matched to a gene: 6.

CDR3 DNA: TGCGCCAGCAGCCATGGGGAGGACAGACCCTATGGCTACACCTTC. It translates to CASSHGEDRPYGYTF. The V and J genes are TRBV4-3 and TRBJ1-2; D may be TRBD1 (6 bases). This CDR3 contains 15 residues. Trimming left V 3 bases short and J 4 bases short, with 15 bases between. CDR1 LGHNA and CDR2 YSLEER come from the germline V gene.

The chain has TRBV15 and TRBJ1-5; 9 nucleotides agree with TRBD1. The germline V gene encodes CDR1 LNHNV and CDR2 YYDKDF (reference sequence). This CDR3 is built from 15 residues. J was trimmed by 0 bases and V by 5 bases; bases with no gene match: 2. As DNA, the CDR3 is TGTGCCACCAGCGGGACAGGGTATAGCAATCAGCCCCAGCATTTT. Protein product: CATSGTGYSNQPQHF.

The sample holds many counts of this clonotype. V is TRBV6-1 and J is TRBJ2-7; D is unresolved. This CDR3 comprises 13 residues. Trimming took 5 bases from V and 4 from J, leaving 12 bases between them. CDR1 is MNHNS, CDR2 SASEGT, per germline. The CDR3 sequence is CASSYDGRYEQYV. In nucleotides, the CDR3 is TGTGCCAGCAGTTACGACGGGCGATACGAGCAGTACGTC.

This clonotype was seen a few times. A read error may produce the germline difference seen at one junction end. The chain uses TRBV11-2 and TRBJ2-5; no definite D call. This CDR3 comprises 13 residues. The germline V gene has CDR1 SGHAT and CDR2 FQNNGV. CDR3 loop: CASSLQIQATQYF. Here the CDR3 DNA reads TGTGCCAGCAGCTTACAAATCCAAGCGACCCAGTACTTC.

This clonotype was observed at least ten times. The V call is TRBV7-4, the J call TRBJ2-1; unclear D gene. CDR1 is SGHVT and CDR2 is SQSDAQ in the germline V gene. The CDR3 is made up of 17 amino acids. Trimming took 2 bases from V and 5 from J, leaving 19 bases between them. CDR3 sequence reads: CASSLSKTPRPHNEQFF. The CDR3 DNA reads as TGTGCCAGCAGCTTAAGTAAGACCCCAAGGCCCCACAATGAGCAGTTCTTC.

The rearrangement uses TRBV29-1 and TRBJ1-5, with D possibly matching TRBD1 (6 bases). The CDR3 is made up of 14 amino acids. Trimming cost V 1 base and J 2 bases, with 9 bases left between them. CDR1 and CDR2 (germline): SQVTM, ANQGSEA. CDR3 region: CSVEGAGGNQPQHF. In DNA, the CDR3 is TGCAGCGTTGAAGGGGCAGGGGGCAATCAGCCCCAGCATTTT.

This clonotype was counted only a few times. The CDR3 DNA sequence: TGTGCCAGCAGAGAGGGGACCCGGTTAGAAAAACTGTTTTTT. Protein: CASREGTRLEKLFF. The chain links TRBV12-3 or TRBV12-4 to TRBJ1-4; the D gene is possibly TRBD1 (5 bases). CDR3 length: 14 amino acids. Trimming removed 6 bases at V and 8 bases at J, with 16 bases between.

The rearrangement uses TRBV7-6 and TRBJ2-7; the D gene is possibly TRBD2 (6 bases). The CDR3 length is 15 residues. V was pared by 10 bases and J by 1 base, with 20 bases between. CDR1 and CDR2 (germline): SGHVS, FNYEAQ. Here the CDR3 DNA reads TGTGCCATAGGACTGGCGGGAAAGGGTTCCTACGAGCAGTACTTC. Translating it yields CAIGLAGKGSYEQYF.

This clonotype was seen ten or more times. The chain combines TRBV5-1 with TRBJ2-7, with TRBD1 matching 11 bases. CDR1 is SGHRS, CDR2 YFSETQ, per germline. The CDR3 consists of 16 residues. Losses at the gene ends were 4 bases for V and 1 base for J; bases not matched to a gene: 7. For the CDR3, the DNA is TGCGCCAGCAGCCCTTCCGGGACAGGGGGGTCCTACGAGCAGTACTTC. Protein: CASSPSGTGGSYEQYF.

This rearrangement joins TRBV10-3 to TRBJ2-3; D may be TRBD2 (6 bases). V lost 0 bases and J lost 0, with 10 bases in between. Germline lookup yields CDR1 ENHRY and CDR2 SYGVKD. CDR3 size: 16 residues. CDR3 nucleotides: TGTGCCATCAGTGAGTCGGCGGGAACAAGCACAGATACGCAGTATTTT. This gives the protein CAISESAGTSTDTQYF.

J is TRBJ2-3 and V is TRBV7-2, with D possibly matching TRBD2 (6 bases). Germline V gene data show CDR1 as SGHTA and CDR2 as FQGNSA. V shed 5 bases and J shed 6 bases, with 15 bases lying between them. The CDR3 contains 14 residues. The CDR3 DNA follows: TGTGCCAGCAGCCCGACGGGAGTGGGTGATACGCAGTATTTT. Its translation: CASSPTGVGDTQYF.

This clonotype was found once. This rearrangement joins TRBV30 to TRBJ2-2; 7 nucleotides match TRBD1. Germline loops: CDR1 GTSNPN, CDR2 SVGIG (reference sequence). The CDR3 covers 15 residues. V lost 6 bases to trimming and J lost 4 bases; unmatched junction nucleotides: 11. CDR3 protein: CACPTRTGTTGELFF. The CDR3 DNA sequence: TGTGCCTGCCCAACTAGGACAGGAACCACCGGGGAGCTGTTTTTT.

This clonotype was seen a handful of times. V is TRBV24-1 and J is TRBJ2-2; the D is unclear. Germline loops: CDR1 KGHDR, CDR2 SFDVKD. The CDR3 runs 12 residues. V was clipped by 4 bases and J by 3 bases, with 2 bases between them. The CDR3 is CATSDDTGELFF. Written as DNA, the CDR3 is TGTGCCACCAGTGACGACACCGGGGAGCTGTTTTTT.

The rearrangement uses TRBV20-1 and TRBJ1-1, with unresolved D. The V gene lost 3 bases and the J gene lost 1 base, with 9 bases spanning the gap. The V gene's germline CDR1 is DFQATT and CDR2 SNEGSKA (reference sequence). The length of the CDR3 is 13 residues. CDR3 coding DNA: TGCAGTGCTAGGATAAATCAGAACACTGAAGCTTTCTTT. This translates into CSARINQNTEAFF.

This clonotype was seen just once. The chain employs TRBV7-2 and TRBJ2-1, with D maybe TRBD1 (6 bases). Deletions cut 5 bases from V and 5 bases from J, with 16 bases between. The CDR3 runs 15 residues. CDR1 is SGHTA and CDR2 is FQGNSA in the germline V gene. The CDR3 protein is CASSQFGTINNEQFF. The CDR3 region has the DNA TGTGCCAGCAGCCAATTCGGGACAATCAACAATGAGCAGTTCTTC.

This clonotype came up a few times. V and J are TRBV7-2 and TRBJ1-3; D remains ambiguous. The CDR3 is 16 residues long. Deletions cut 6 bases from V and 4 bases from J, with 19 bases between. The germline CDR1 and CDR2 sequences are SGHTA and FQGNSA. CDR3 residues: CASRRLTLDGGNTIYF. The CDR3 DNA follows: TGTGCCAGCAGACGACTCACTCTCGATGGGGGAAACACCATATATTTT.